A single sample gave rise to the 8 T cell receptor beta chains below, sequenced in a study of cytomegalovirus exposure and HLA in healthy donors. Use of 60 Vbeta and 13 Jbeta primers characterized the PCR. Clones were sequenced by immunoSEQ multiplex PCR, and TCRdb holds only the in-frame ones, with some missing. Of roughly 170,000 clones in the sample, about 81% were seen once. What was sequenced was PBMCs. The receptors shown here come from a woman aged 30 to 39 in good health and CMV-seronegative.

CDR3 bases: TGTGCCAGCAGCGAGACGGGACATGATGGCTACACCTTC. It codes for CASSETGHDGYTF. The chain has TRBV2 and TRBJ1-2, with D maybe TRBD1 (6 bases). The CDR3 is 13 residues long. V lost 6 bases and J lost 6, with 14 bases in between. Germline V gene lookup returns CDR1 SNHLY and CDR2 FYNNEI.

The CDR3 DNA sequence: TGTGCCACCAGCACCGGAAGACAGTTGCCTTACGAGCAGTACTTC. Translated, it gives CATSTGRQLPYEQYF. V and J are TRBV15 and TRBJ2-7; TRBD1 might be the D (5 bases). The CDR3 consists of 15 residues. Trimming removed 4 bases from V and 4 bases from J, with 17 bases in between. CDR1 is LNHNV and CDR2 is YYDKDF in the germline V gene (reference sequence).

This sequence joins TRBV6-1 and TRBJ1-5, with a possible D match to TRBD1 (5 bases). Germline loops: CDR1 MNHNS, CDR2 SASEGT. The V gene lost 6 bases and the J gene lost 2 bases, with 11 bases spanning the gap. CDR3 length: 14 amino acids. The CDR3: CASRGGVGNQPQHF. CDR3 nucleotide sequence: TGTGCCAGCAGGGGGGGGGTGGGCAATCAGCCCCAGCATTTT.

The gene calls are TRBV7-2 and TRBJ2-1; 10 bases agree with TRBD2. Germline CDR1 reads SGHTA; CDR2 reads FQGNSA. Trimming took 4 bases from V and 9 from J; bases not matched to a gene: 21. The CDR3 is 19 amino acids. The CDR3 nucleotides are TGTGCCAGCAGCTCCCCGGCGGGGTCTAGCGGGAGTACACGCGGTGAGCAGTTCTTC. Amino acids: CASSSPAGSSGSTRGEQFF.

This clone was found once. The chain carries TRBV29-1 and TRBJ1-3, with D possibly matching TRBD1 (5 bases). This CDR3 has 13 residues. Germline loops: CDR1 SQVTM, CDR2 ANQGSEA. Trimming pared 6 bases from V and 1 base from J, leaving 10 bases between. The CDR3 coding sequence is TGCAGCGTCGGGGGATTGTCTGGAAACACCATATATTTT. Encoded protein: CSVGGLSGNTIYF.

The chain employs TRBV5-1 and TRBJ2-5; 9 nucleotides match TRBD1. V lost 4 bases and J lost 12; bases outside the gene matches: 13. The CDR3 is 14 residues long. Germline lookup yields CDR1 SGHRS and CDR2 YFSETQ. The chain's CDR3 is CASSVSGTGTTEYF. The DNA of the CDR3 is TGCGCCAGCAGCGTATCCGGGACAGGGACCACCGAGTACTTC.

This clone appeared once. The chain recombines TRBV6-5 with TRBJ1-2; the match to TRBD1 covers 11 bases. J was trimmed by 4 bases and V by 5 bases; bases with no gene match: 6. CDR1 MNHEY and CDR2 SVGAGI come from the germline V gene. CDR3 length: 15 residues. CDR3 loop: CASSRSGQGVYGYTF. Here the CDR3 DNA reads TGTGCCAGCAGTCGATCGGGACAGGGGGTCTATGGCTACACCTTC.

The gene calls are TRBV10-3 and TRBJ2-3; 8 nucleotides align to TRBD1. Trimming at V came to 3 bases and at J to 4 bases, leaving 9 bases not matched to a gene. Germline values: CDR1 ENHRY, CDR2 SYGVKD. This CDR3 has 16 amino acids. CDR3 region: CAISERRTGWADTQYF. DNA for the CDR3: TGTGCCATCAGTGAAAGAAGGACAGGGTGGGCAGATACGCAGTATTTT.